A selection of T cell receptor beta chains follows, all from one sample in a study of T-cell memory formation after mild COVID-19. TCRdb redid the calling of the 5' RACE reads with MiXCR, one entry per CDR3 protein. The sample lists over 70,000 distinct CDR3 sequences, roughly 16% occurring once. Sequenced sample: PBMCs or a T cell subset sorted from them (not recorded which). The receptors originated from a man between 18 and 29 years old who had mild COVID-19 (a few samples of this study predate the infection). Cell type and time point are not known. The CDR3 runs from the conserved cysteine through the conserved F or W. The D gene is left open where the match is weak. Clone sizes are given selectively: once, few, many, or a class where the clone is expanded.

CDR3 protein: CATSRGGGQGSATEAFF
CDR3 DNA: TGTGCCACCAGCAGGGGGGGCGGACAGGGTTCCGCCACTGAAGCTTTCTTT
D gene: TRBD1
V gene: TRBV15
J gene: TRBJ1-1
clone size: NA

CDR3 protein: CASTTGTASTDTQYF
CDR3 DNA: TGTGCCAGCACGACCGGGACAGCTAGTACAGATACGCAGTATTTT
D gene: TRBD1
V gene: TRBV18
J gene: TRBJ2-3
clone size: few

CDR3 protein: CSVDPDGVFQETQYF
CDR3 DNA: TGCAGCGTTGACCCGGACGGGGTTTTCCAAGAGACCCAGTACTTC
D gene: NA
V gene: TRBV29-1
J gene: TRBJ2-5
clone size: few

CDR3 protein: CASSQTGSSYEQYF
CDR3 DNA: TGTGCCAGCAGTCAGACAGGGTCCTCCTACGAGCAGTACTTC
D gene: TRBD1
V gene: TRBV14
J gene: TRBJ2-7
clone size: once

CDR3 protein: CASSFLGRQYF
CDR3 DNA: TGTGCCAGCAGTTTCTTGGGGCGGCAGTACTTC
D gene: NA
V gene: TRBV27
J gene: TRBJ2-7
clone size: few

CDR3 protein: CASSSSQGLESTDTQYF
CDR3 DNA: TGTGCCAGCAGTTCCTCCCAGGGACTAGAGAGCACAGATACGCAGTATTTT
D gene: TRBD2
V gene: TRBV12-3/TRBV12-4
J gene: TRBJ2-3
clone size: few

CDR3 protein: CASKTTRSNQPQHF
CDR3 DNA: TGTGCCAGCAAGACGACCCGAAGCAATCAGCCCCAGCATTTT
D gene: NA
V gene: TRBV6-9
J gene: TRBJ1-5
clone size: NA

CDR3 protein: CASLRAGGDNEQFF
CDR3 DNA: TGTGCCAGCCTGCGAGCGGGGGGGGACAATGAGCAGTTCTTC
D gene: TRBD2
V gene: TRBV19
J gene: TRBJ2-1
clone size: NA

CDR3 protein: CASSLLSQGRTEAFF
CDR3 DNA: TGTGCCAGCAGCTTACTTTCCCAGGGGCGGACTGAAGCTTTCTTT
D gene: NA
V gene: TRBV7-3
J gene: TRBJ1-1
clone size: once

CDR3 protein: CASSLAPGVTEAFF
CDR3 DNA: TGTGCCAGCAGCTTAGCGCCAGGGGTCACTGAAGCTTTCTTT
D gene: NA
V gene: TRBV7-6
J gene: TRBJ1-1
clone size: few

CDR3 protein: CASSPTSGGEDEQFF
CDR3 DNA: TGTGCCAGCAGCCCTACTAGCGGGGGGGAGGACGAGCAGTTCTTC
D gene: TRBD2
V gene: TRBV7-9
J gene: TRBJ2-1
clone size: few

CDR3 protein: CAWSVSAFTDTQYF
CDR3 DNA: TGTGCCTGGAGTGTATCCGCCTTCACAGATACGCAGTATTTT
D gene: NA
V gene: TRBV30
J gene: TRBJ2-3
clone size: NA

CDR3 protein: CATSGTGGFGEQFF
CDR3 DNA: TGCGCCACCTCCGGGACAGGGGGGTTTGGTGAGCAGTTCTTC
D gene: TRBD1
V gene: TRBV5-1
J gene: TRBJ2-1
clone size: NA

CDR3 protein: CASSPTWLNTEAFF
CDR3 DNA: TGCGCCAGCAGCCCGACATGGCTTAACACTGAAGCTTTCTTT
D gene: NA
V gene: TRBV4-3
J gene: TRBJ1-1
clone size: NA

CDR3 protein: CASSTRLDRVGRSPLHF
CDR3 DNA: TGTGCCAGCAGCACTCGCCTGGACAGGGTGGGGCGCTCACCCCTCCACTTT
D gene: TRBD1
V gene: TRBV5-6
J gene: TRBJ1-6
clone size: few

CDR3 protein: CSVGDTAGELFF
CDR3 DNA: TGCAGCGTTGGGGACACCGCCGGGGAGCTGTTTTTT
D gene: NA
V gene: TRBV29-1
J gene: TRBJ2-2
clone size: few

CDR3 protein: CASSLEQRHLGETQYF
CDR3 DNA: TGCGCCAGCAGCTTGGAGCAGAGGCACCTCGGGGAGACCCAGTACTTC
D gene: NA
V gene: TRBV5-1
J gene: TRBJ2-5
clone size: NA

CDR3 protein: CAKPGQGRLVVETQYF
CDR3 DNA: TGTGCCAAACCGGGACAGGGGAGACTGGTGGTAGAGACCCAGTACTTC
D gene: TRBD1
V gene: TRBV27
J gene: TRBJ2-5
clone size: NA

CDR3 protein: CASSLMGQGDTQYF
CDR3 DNA: TGTGCCAGCAGTCTAATGGGACAGGGAGATACGCAGTATTTT
D gene: TRBD1
V gene: TRBV12-3/TRBV12-4
J gene: TRBJ2-3
clone size: few

CDR3 protein: CASSLQGGSTQYF
CDR3 DNA: TGCGCCAGCAGCCTACAAGGGGGTAGTACGCAGTATTTT
D gene: NA
V gene: TRBV4-1
J gene: TRBJ2-3
clone size: NA

CDR3 protein: CASSSTGDEAFF
CDR3 DNA: TGCGCCAGCAGCTCAACAGGGGATGAAGCTTTCTTT
D gene: TRBD1
V gene: TRBV4-1
J gene: TRBJ1-1
clone size: NA

CDR3 protein: CASSQDSRIRWDEKLFF
CDR3 DNA: TGTGCCAGCAGCCAAGACTCCCGCATCCGGTGGGATGAAAAACTGTTTTTT
D gene: NA
V gene: TRBV4-2
J gene: TRBJ1-4
clone size: NA

CDR3 protein: CASSLPKKTAMNTEAFF
CDR3 DNA: TGTGCCAGCAGCTTACCCAAGAAGACAGCCATGAACACTGAAGCTTTCTTT
D gene: NA
V gene: TRBV11-1
J gene: TRBJ1-1
clone size: NA

CDR3 protein: CASSGTGAGELFF
CDR3 DNA: TGTGCCAGCAGCGGGACAGGGGCCGGGGAGCTGTTTTTT
D gene: TRBD1
V gene: TRBV9
J gene: TRBJ2-2
clone size: few

CDR3 protein: CASSLGSGGLPYEQYF
CDR3 DNA: TGTGCCAGCAGCTTAGGGAGCGGGGGGCTCCCCTACGAGCAGTACTTC
D gene: TRBD2
V gene: TRBV7-6
J gene: TRBJ2-7
clone size: NA

CDR3 protein: CASSDSPEGELFF
CDR3 DNA: TGTGCCAGCAGTGACTCCCCCGAGGGGGAGCTGTTTTTT
D gene: NA
V gene: TRBV6-4
J gene: TRBJ2-2
clone size: few

CDR3 protein: CASSGTGWTYNEQFF
CDR3 DNA: TGTGCCAGCAGCGGGACAGGGTGGACCTACAATGAGCAGTTCTTC
D gene: TRBD1
V gene: TRBV3-1
J gene: TRBJ2-1
clone size: NA

CDR3 protein: CASSFSRTGFYNSPLHF
CDR3 DNA: TGTGCCAGCAGTTTTTCTAGGACAGGTTTTTATAATTCACCCCTCCACTTT
D gene: TRBD1
V gene: TRBV6-5
J gene: TRBJ1-6
clone size: NA

CDR3 protein: CASSRGGTGTQPQHF
CDR3 DNA: TGCGCCAGCAGCCGAGGGGGGACAGGGACCCAGCCCCAGCATTTT
D gene: TRBD1
V gene: TRBV4-1
J gene: TRBJ1-5
clone size: few

CDR3 protein: CSGGTSGDEQFF
CDR3 DNA: TGCAGCGGGGGGACCTCCGGCGATGAGCAGTTCTTC
D gene: NA
V gene: TRBV29-1
J gene: TRBJ2-1
clone size: few

CDR3 protein: CASSSGQGITEAFF
CDR3 DNA: TGTGCCAGCAGCTCGGGACAGGGTATCACTGAAGCTTTCTTT
D gene: TRBD1
V gene: TRBV7-2
J gene: TRBJ1-1
clone size: NA

CDR3 protein: CASSYGRGDWVNEQFF
CDR3 DNA: TGTGCCAGCAGTTACGGTCGTGGGGATTGGGTAAATGAGCAGTTCTTC
D gene: NA
V gene: TRBV6-2/TRBV6-3
J gene: TRBJ2-1
clone size: NA

CDR3 protein: CASSQGRWRQYNEQFF
CDR3 DNA: TGCGCCAGCAGCCAAGGCCGTTGGCGGCAGTACAATGAGCAGTTCTTC
D gene: NA
V gene: TRBV4-3
J gene: TRBJ2-1
clone size: few

CDR3 protein: CASRTGGFGEQYF
CDR3 DNA: TGTGCCAGCCGGACAGGGGGGTTTGGGGAGCAGTACTTC
D gene: TRBD1
V gene: TRBV5-6
J gene: TRBJ2-7
clone size: few

CDR3 protein: CASSDRGPDTQYF
CDR3 DNA: TGCGCCAGCAGCGACCGTGGACCAGATACGCAGTATTTT
D gene: NA
V gene: TRBV10-2
J gene: TRBJ2-3
clone size: few

CDR3 protein: CASSQYPRDRENYGYTF
CDR3 DNA: TGCGCCAGCAGCCAATACCCCCGGGACAGGGAGAACTATGGCTACACCTTC
D gene: TRBD1
V gene: TRBV4-1
J gene: TRBJ1-2
clone size: many

CDR3 protein: CASTLGAETQYF
CDR3 DNA: TGTGCCAGCACCTTAGGGGCGGAGACCCAGTACTTC
D gene: NA
V gene: TRBV28
J gene: TRBJ2-5
clone size: few

CDR3 protein: CASSQWVSSGELFF
CDR3 DNA: TGCGCCAGCAGCCAATGGGTTTCCTCCGGGGAGCTGTTTTTT
D gene: NA
V gene: TRBV4-3
J gene: TRBJ2-2
clone size: NA

CDR3 protein: CSVDGTGPRTDTQYF
CDR3 DNA: TGCAGCGTTGATGGTACAGGTCCTCGCACAGATACGCAGTATTTT
D gene: NA
V gene: TRBV29-1
J gene: TRBJ2-3
clone size: many

CDR3 protein: CASSQDQPYRDEQFF
CDR3 DNA: TGCGCCAGCAGCCAAGACCAGCCTTATCGGGATGAGCAGTTCTTC
D gene: NA
V gene: TRBV4-3
J gene: TRBJ2-1
clone size: few

CDR3 protein: CASSQDASGQETQYF
CDR3 DNA: TGTGCCAGCAGCCAAGACGCTAGCGGACAAGAGACCCAGTACTTC
D gene: TRBD2
V gene: TRBV14
J gene: TRBJ2-5
clone size: many